The 27 T cell receptor beta chains below all came from one sample that was sequenced in a study of cytomegalovirus exposure and HLA in healthy donors. With 60 Vbeta and 13 Jbeta primers, the PCR was carried out. TCRdb's table, derived via immunoSEQ multiplex PCR, lists solely in-frame clones and lacks some. The sample has 20,000 to 30,000 clones; just under 70% are singletons. The material sequenced was PBMCs. These receptors all come from a woman aged 45-59 years in good health and CMV-seronegative.

The chain combines TRBV5-6 with TRBJ2-7; 7 nucleotides align to TRBD1. The CDR3 sequence is 15 residues long. V dropped 3 bases and J dropped 4; count of bases not matched to a gene: 10. CDR1 and CDR2 (germline): SGHDT, YYEEEE. The CDR3 region has the DNA TGTGCCAGCAGCTCCCGGGACAGCCTAAGATACGAGCAGTACTTC. Amino acid sequence: CASSSRDSLRYEQYF.

The rearrangement uses TRBV6-5 and TRBJ1-5; D is uncertain. V lost 0 bases to trimming and J lost 5 bases, with 5 bases between them. The CDR3 extends over 13 amino acids. CDR1 is MNHEY and CDR2 is SVGAGI in the germline V gene. The DNA of the CDR3 is TGTGCCAGCAGTTACTCGGCATATCAGCCCCAGCATTTT. It encodes CASSYSAYQPQHF.

The chain combines TRBV4-2 with TRBJ1-4; possibly TRBD1 for D (6 bases). The CDR3 length is 13 residues. V lost 4 bases, J lost 8 bases, and 11 bases lay in between. CDR1 LGHNA and CDR2 YNFKEQ come from the germline V gene. This CDR3 is CASSPAGAEKLFF. The CDR3, as DNA: TGTGCCAGCAGCCCCGCGGGGGCCGAAAAACTGTTTTTT.

V gene TRBV4-2 combines with J gene TRBJ2-5, with a weak D call TRBD2 (5 bases). Trimming removed 4 bases at V and 5 bases at J, with 17 bases between. Germline lookup yields CDR1 LGHNA and CDR2 YNFKEQ. CDR3 size: 15 residues. This CDR3 is CASSPTWAGKETQYF. Written as DNA, the CDR3 is TGTGCCAGCAGCCCTACATGGGCCGGGAAGGAGACCCAGTACTTC.

This chain links TRBV5-6 with TRBJ2-1; TRBD2 matches 7 bases. The ends lost 1 base at V and 2 bases at J; junction bases unmatched: 6. Germline lookup yields CDR1 SGHDT and CDR2 YYEEEE. The CDR3 extends over 16 amino acids. The CDR3 reads CASSLFTGGPYNEQFF. In nucleotides, the CDR3 is TGTGCCAGCAGCTTGTTCACGGGAGGCCCCTACAATGAGCAGTTCTTC.

The chain joins TRBV28 to TRBJ2-4, with D possibly matching TRBD2 (7 bases). Germline V gene data show CDR1 as MDHEN and CDR2 as SYDVKM. The V and J ends lost 9 bases and 9 bases respectively, with 18 bases between them. CDR3 size: 13 residues. As DNA, the CDR3 is TGTGCCAGTAATAAGGGGGGGCCCCCCATTCAGTACTTC. Translation: CASNKGGPPIQYF.

This clone showed up just a few times. This chain links TRBV5-1 with TRBJ2-3, with 7 bases aligning to TRBD2. Germline assignment: CDR1 SGHRS and CDR2 YFSETQ. Trimming cost V 4 bases and J 1 base; bases outside gene matches: 0. The CDR3 runs 13 residues. As DNA, the CDR3 is TGCGCCAGCAGCAGCGGGGGCACAGATACGCAGTATTTT. Translation gives CASSSGGTDTQYF.

The chain combines TRBV7-9 with TRBJ1-2; the D gene is possibly TRBD1 (6 bases). In germline, CDR1 is SEHNR, CDR2 FQNEAQ (reference sequence). The V end lost 4 bases, the J end lost 4 bases, and 16 bases lay between the germline ends. CDR3 length: 15 amino acids. CDR3 coding DNA: TGTGCCAGCAGCTCGACATTAGACAGGCCCTATGGCTACACCTTC. It yields the protein CASSSTLDRPYGYTF.

V and J are TRBV7-2 and TRBJ1-4; no clear D. This CDR3 is 15 amino acids long. Between the trimmed V and J ends, which lost 8 bases and 3 bases, there was a span of 16 bases. Germline lookup yields CDR1 SGHTA and CDR2 FQGNSA. The DNA for the CDR3 is TGTGCCAGCTGCGGGTATCCTGGGGCTAATGAAAAACTGTTTTTT. Translating it yields CASCGYPGANEKLFF.

This sequence joins TRBV29-1 and TRBJ2-3, with D tentatively TRBD2 (5 bases). Trimming left V 3 bases short and J 1 base short, with 8 bases between. Germline V gene data show CDR1 as SQVTM and CDR2 as ANQGSEA. The CDR3 is made up of 13 amino acids. CDR3 in DNA: TGCAGCGTTGATGACGGGGGCACAGATACGCAGTATTTT. Residues: CSVDDGGTDTQYF.

The V and J genes are TRBV5-1 and TRBJ2-3, with D maybe TRBD1 (5 bases). CDR1 SGHRS and CDR2 YFSETQ come from the germline V gene. V lost 0 bases to trimming and J lost 5 bases, with 10 bases between them. This CDR3 is 14 amino acids long. CDR3 DNA: TGCGCCAGCAGCTTGGCCCAGGGTTTAGATACGCAGTATTTT. Its protein product is CASSLAQGLDTQYF. The complete variable domain, with remaining parts taken from reference TRBV5-1 and TRBJ2-3, reads KAGVTQTPRYLIKTRGQQVTLSCSPISGHRSVSWYQQTPGQGLQFLFEYFSETQRNKGNFPGRFSGRQFSNSRSEMNVSTLELGDSALYLCASSLAQGLDTQYFGPGTRLTVL.

In DNA, the CDR3 is TGTGCCAGCAGCTGGGAGAGACGAGGAGAGACCCAGTACTTC. It translates to CASSWERRGETQYF. V is TRBV7-9 and J is TRBJ2-5; TRBD2 is a possible D gene (5 bases). Trimming removed 4 bases from V and 4 bases from J, with 13 bases in between. The CDR3 consists of 14 residues. CDR1 and CDR2 from the germline V gene are SEHNR and FQNEAQ (reference sequence).

The chain couples TRBV6-1 to TRBJ1-5; TRBD1 agrees at 9 bases. There are 16 residues in the CDR3. In germline, CDR1 is MNHNS, CDR2 SASEGT. V dropped 4 bases and J dropped 2; count of bases not matched to a gene: 6. The CDR3 region has the DNA TGTGCCAGCAGTGCCGGACAGGGGATGCGCAATCAGCCCCAGCATTTT. Encoded protein: CASSAGQGMRNQPQHF.

This clone was seen just once. CDR3 sequence: CASSHGTSGSGEQYF. The CDR3 coding sequence is TGTGCCAGCAGCCACGGGACTAGCGGGAGCGGCGAGCAGTACTTC. This chain joins TRBV4-2 and TRBJ2-7; TRBD2 matches 14 bases. Trimming cost V 3 bases and J 6 bases; bases outside gene matches: 4. Per germline, CDR1 LGHNA and CDR2 YNFKEQ. CDR3 size: 15 residues.

The sample holds one count of this clone. The V call is TRBV5-1, the J call TRBJ2-7; TRBD1 is a possible D gene (7 bases). The germline V gene has CDR1 SGHRS and CDR2 YFSETQ. V shed 5 bases and J shed 4 bases, with 16 bases lying between them. This CDR3 is 14 amino acids long. This CDR3 is CASREGAGTYEQYF. CDR3 in DNA: TGCGCCAGCAGGGAGGGGGCGGGAACGTACGAGCAGTACTTC.

A few counts support this clone. The J gene is TRBJ2-3, the V gene TRBV6-5, with D tentatively TRBD1 (7 bases). The CDR3 sequence is 14 residues long. Between the trimmed V and J ends, which lost 11 bases and 6 bases, there was a span of 21 bases. In germline, CDR1 is MNHEY, CDR2 SVGAGI. CDR3 sequence reads: CAAGRQGMMDTQYF. CDR3 nucleotides: TGTGCCGCGGGGAGACAGGGTATGATGGATACGCAGTATTTT.

This clone was seen just once. The genes are TRBV5-4 and TRBJ2-5; the D gene is possibly TRBD1 (5 bases). Per germline, CDR1 SGHNT and CDR2 YYREEE (reference sequence). The CDR3 sequence is 14 residues long. V was cut by 2 bases and J by 1 base, with 9 bases left in between. The CDR3 protein is CASSFSRGQETQYF. In DNA, the CDR3 is TGTGCCAGCAGCTTCTCTAGGGGCCAAGAGACCCAGTACTTC.

This clone occurred a few times. The chain has TRBV10-1 and TRBJ1-1, with D uncertain. With 5 bases removed from V and 0 bases from J, the gap between germline ends came to 4 bases. Germline-derived CDR1 and CDR2 are WNHNN and SYGVQD (reference sequence). The CDR3 totals 12 residues. Here the CDR3 DNA reads TGCGCCAGCAGTAATATGAACACTGAAGCTTTCTTT. Its protein is CASSNMNTEAFF.

This clone was seen more than once but under ten times. The rearrangement joins TRBV28 to TRBJ1-1; TRBD1 might be the D (6 bases). V lost 4 bases, J lost 2 bases, and 20 bases lay in between. The CDR3 is made up of 17 amino acids. Per the germline V gene, CDR1 is MDHEN and CDR2 is SYDVKM. The CDR3 here is CASSSSHPGEGNTEAFF. In DNA, the CDR3 is TGTGCCAGCAGTTCGTCCCACCCAGGGGAGGGAAACACTGAAGCTTTCTTT.

The genes are TRBV6-1 and TRBJ2-7; 8 bases are shared with TRBD2. This CDR3 contains 15 residues. CDR1 is MNHNS, CDR2 SASEGT, per germline. J lost 5 bases, V lost 5 bases, and 11 bases had no gene match. The CDR3: CASSRTGTSVDEQYF. Written as DNA, the CDR3 is TGTGCCAGCAGTCGTACCGGGACTAGTGTAGACGAGCAGTACTTC.

The chain combines TRBV6-1 with TRBJ2-1; 9 nucleotides match TRBD2. This CDR3 has 15 residues. Germline V gene sequence: CDR1 MNHNS, CDR2 SASEGT. V was clipped by 6 bases and J by 5 bases; unmatched bases: 8. The CDR3 bases are TGTGCCAGCAGGATAGGACTAGCGCCAAACAATGAGCAGTTCTTC. This translates into CASRIGLAPNNEQFF.

The genes are TRBV6-4 and TRBJ1-3; TRBD1 matches 7 bases. V dropped 9 bases and J dropped 1; count of bases not matched to a gene: 9. The germline V gene encodes CDR1 MRHNA and CDR2 SNTAGT. The CDR3 is made up of 15 amino acids. CDR3 region: CASTDRASSGNTIYF. CDR3 nucleotide sequence: TGTGCCAGTACAGACAGGGCTTCTTCTGGAAACACCATATATTTT.

The chain carries TRBV6-5 and TRBJ2-7; 8 bases are a match to TRBD1. CDR3 length: 15 residues. CDR1 and CDR2 from the germline V gene are MNHEY and SVGAGI. V lost 6 bases, J lost 0 bases, and 7 bases stayed unmatched. In nucleotides, the CDR3 is TGTGCCAGCAGGCGACAGGGGTTGAGCTCCTACGAGCAGTACTTC. Translation gives CASRRQGLSSYEQYF.

The V call is TRBV5-1, the J call TRBJ1-2; no clear D. V lost 6 bases, J lost 4 bases, and 16 bases lay in between. Germline CDR1 is SGHRS and CDR2 is YFSETQ. There are 14 residues in the CDR3. CDR3 in amino acids: CASTSGVPIYGYTF. CDR3 in DNA: TGCGCCAGCACCTCCGGGGTCCCGATCTATGGCTACACCTTC.

This clone was counted once. The rearrangement joins TRBV6-5 to TRBJ2-7, with D possibly TRBD2 on 5 matching bases. The CDR3 has 14 residues. Germline V lookup: CDR1 MNHEY, CDR2 SVGAGI. The V gene lost 3 bases and the J gene lost 0 bases, with 9 bases spanning the gap. CDR3 sequence reads: CASSYKRTSYEQYF. The CDR3 nucleotides are TGTGCCAGCAGTTATAAGCGGACCTCCTACGAGCAGTACTTC.

The sample holds one count of this clone. CDR3 residues: CASRGQGAPFEQYF. CDR3 in DNA: TGTGCCAGCAGGGGACAGGGGGCCCCGTTCGAGCAGTACTTC. This chain joins TRBV6-5 and TRBJ2-7; 12 nucleotides match TRBD1. With V trimmed by 6 bases and J by 6 bases, 6 bases remained unmatched. The CDR3 has 14 amino acids. Germline CDR1 reads MNHEY; CDR2 reads SVGAGI.

This clone was picked up one time. The V and J genes are TRBV5-1 and TRBJ1-5, with a possible D match to TRBD1 (5 bases). Germline CDR1 and CDR2: SGHRS and YFSETQ. Trimming took off 1 base at V and 5 bases at J, with 13 bases between the two ends. The CDR3 is 15 residues long. The CDR3 here is CASSLSDRPDQPQHF. CDR3 sequence (DNA): TGCGCCAGCAGCTTGTCAGACAGACCGGATCAGCCCCAGCATTTT.